The rows below give T cell receptor beta chains drawn from one sample of a study of T cells after yellow fever vaccination. TCRdb passed the 5' RACE reads through MiXCR, listing each CDR3 protein once. The table records 500,000 to 650,000 distinct CDR3 sequences, 17% of them present only once. Source: PBMCs, taken 4 to 6 days after the first yellow fever vaccination. The receptors were sampled from a young man who received the YFV17D yellow fever vaccine. The CDR3 runs from the conserved cysteine through the conserved F or W. Fields, in order: V gene, J gene, clone size, D gene, CDR3 protein, CDR3 DNA. The D gene is left open where the match is weak. A row's size may be missing; if present it is once, few, many or a size class.

TRBV7-9	TRBJ2-2	few	-	CASSLSGGELFF	TGTGCCAGCAGCTTGAGCGGCGGGGAGCTGTTTTTT
TRBV4-3	TRBJ2-3	-	-	CASSPNLYYGDTQYF	TGCGCCAGCAGCCCAAACTTATACTACGGGGATACGCAGTATTTT
TRBV12-3/TRBV12-4	TRBJ1-2	-	-	CASSLSESNYGYTF	TGTGCCAGCAGTTTAAGTGAGAGTAACTATGGCTACACCTTC
TRBV30	TRBJ2-7	-	TRBD1	CAWRKSWGQGAYEQYF	TGTGCCTGGAGAAAGAGCTGGGGACAGGGGGCTTACGAGCAGTACTTC
TRBV4-3	TRBJ2-3	-	-	CASSQDPAGRDTDTQYF	TGCGCCAGCAGCCAAGATCCGGCAGGAAGAGACACAGATACGCAGTATTTT
TRBV6-2/TRBV6-3	TRBJ1-2	-	-	CASSYMFQRGYGYTF	TGTGCCAGCAGTTACATGTTTCAGAGGGGATATGGCTACACCTTC
TRBV12-3/TRBV12-4	TRBJ1-5	-	-	CASRAPEDGQPQHF	TGTGCCAGCAGGGCCCCTGAGGATGGTCAGCCCCAGCATTTT
TRBV18	TRBJ1-5	-	TRBD1	CASSPLTGIVQPQHF	TGTGCCAGCTCACCACTGACAGGGATAGTACAGCCCCAGCATTTT
TRBV6-1	TRBJ1-1	few	-	CASGYGLGTEAFF	TGTGCCAGCGGATATGGGCTGGGAACTGAAGCTTTCTTT
TRBV5-1	TRBJ2-7	-	TRBD2	CASSLRTSGYEQYF	TGCGCCAGCAGCTTGCGGACTAGCGGCTACGAGCAGTACTTC
TRBV2	TRBJ1-4	many	TRBD1	CASSSTGPNEKLFF	TGTGCCAGCTCTTCGACAGGGCCTAATGAAAAACTGTTTTTT
TRBV10-3	TRBJ1-1	-	-	CAITKDTLNTEAFF	TGTGCCATCACGAAGGACACATTGAACACTGAAGCTTTCTTT
TRBV20-1	TRBJ2-5	-	-	CSARGLSWETQYF	-
TRBV5-5	TRBJ1-2	many	-	CASSLWMGGYTF	TGTGCCAGCAGCTTGTGGATGGGTGGCTACACCTTC
TRBV12-3/TRBV12-4	TRBJ2-3	-	-	CASRGAGADTQYF	TGTGCCAGCCGGGGAGCTGGGGCAGATACGCAGTATTTT
TRBV7-9	TRBJ1-5	-	-	CASSGGISNQPQHF	TGTGCCAGCAGCGGTGGAATTAGCAATCAGCCCCAGCATTTT
TRBV4-2	TRBJ2-7	many	-	CASSQEYAPSLSYEQYF	TGTGCCAGCAGCCAAGAATACGCACCCTCTCTTTCCTACGAGCAGTACTTC
TRBV5-1	TRBJ1-1	-	-	CASSLAFVNTEAFF	TGCGCCAGCAGCTTGGCCTTTGTGAACACTGAAGCTTTCTTT
TRBV9	TRBJ1-2	few	-	CASQPILSGGYTF	TGTGCCAGCCAGCCGATCCTATCGGGGGGCTACACCTTC
TRBV11-2	TRBJ2-7	-	TRBD2	CASSLLAVRDEQYF	TGTGCCAGCAGCCTGCTAGCGGTGCGGGACGAGCAGTACTTC
TRBV14	TRBJ2-2	-	-	CASSPPTRNGELFF	TGTGCCAGCAGCCCCCCGACGAGGAACGGGGAGCTGTTTTTT
TRBV5-1	TRBJ2-2	-	TRBD1	CASSFQGVQNTGELFF	TGCGCCAGCAGCTTCCAGGGGGTGCAGAACACCGGGGAGCTGTTTTTT
TRBV20-1	TRBJ2-1	few	-	CSAQSGTYNEQFF	TGCAGTGCGCAGTCCGGGACTTACAATGAGCAGTTCTTC
TRBV7-6	TRBJ2-3	few	-	CASSFSGQVPTDTQYF	TGTGCCAGCAGCTTCTCGGGCCAAGTCCCCACAGATACGCAGTATTTT
TRBV28	TRBJ2-1	-	-	CASSRGGAREQFF	TGTGCCAGCAGCCGAGGGGGGGCCAGGGAGCAGTTCTTC
TRBV4-3	TRBJ2-6	-	-	CASRGAETSGANVLTF	TGCGCCAGCCGAGGGGCAGAGACGTCTGGGGCCAACGTCCTGACTTTC
TRBV12-3/TRBV12-4	TRBJ2-3	-	-	CASSLRAVDTQYF	TGTGCCAGCAGTTTAAGAGCCGTGGATACGCAGTATTTT
TRBV6-5	TRBJ2-5	-	-	CASSYSAFTSSETQYF	TGTGCCAGCAGTTACTCGGCCTTTACCAGCAGTGAGACCCAGTACTTC
TRBV4-1	TRBJ2-7	few	-	CASSQVRASSYEQYF	TGCGCCAGCAGCCAAGTCAGGGCTAGCTCCTACGAGCAGTACTTC
TRBV11-2	TRBJ2-7	few	TRBD1	CASSDRDPYEQYF	TGTGCCAGCAGCGACAGGGATCCCTACGAGCAGTACTTC
TRBV20-1	TRBJ2-4	-	-	CSARDPTKNIQYF	TGCAGTGCTAGAGATCCTACCAAAAACATTCAGTACTTC
TRBV10-3	TRBJ2-3	few	-	CAISESWETQYF	TGTGCCATCAGTGAGTCGTGGGAAACGCAGTATTTT
TRBV7-8	TRBJ1-2	few	TRBD1	CASSLSRRGLGYTF	TGTGCCAGCAGCTTATCCCGAAGGGGGCTCGGCTACACCTTC
TRBV6-5	TRBJ1-2	few	-	CASSYSSGQHYGYTF	TGTGCCAGCAGTTACTCTTCCGGACAGCACTATGGCTACACCTTC
TRBV20-1	TRBJ2-7	few	-	CSAPTGTSTYEQYF	TGCAGTGCTCCCACCGGGACCTCAACCTACGAGCAGTACTTC
TRBV7-9	TRBJ1-4	-	TRBD1	CASSARGSEGNEKLFF	TGTGCCAGCAGCGCCAGGGGGTCCGAGGGGAATGAAAAACTGTTTTTT
TRBV4-1	TRBJ1-4	few	-	CASSGGVTEKLFF	TGCGCCAGCAGCGGGGGGGTTACGGAAAAACTGTTTTTT
TRBV20-1	TRBJ2-4	few	-	CSARDSLTGNIQYF	TGCAGTGCTAGAGACTCCCTTACGGGAAACATTCAGTACTTC
TRBV6-1	TRBJ2-2	-	-	CASRRTGEGTGELFF	TGTGCCAGCAGACGAACAGGGGAGGGGACCGGGGAGCTGTTTTTT
TRBV20-1	TRBJ1-5	few	-	CSARILSGPQHF	TGCAGTGCTAGGATATTGTCGGGGCCCCAGCATTTT
TRBV20-1	TRBJ2-1	few	-	CSAAGKSSYNEQFF	TGCAGCGCTGCGGGTAAGAGCTCCTACAATGAGCAGTTCTTC
TRBV6-5	TRBJ2-2	-	-	CASSYSNLATGTGELFF	TGTGCCAGCAGTTACTCGAATCTGGCGACGGGTACCGGGGAGCTGTTTTTT
TRBV12-3/TRBV12-4	TRBJ2-7	-	TRBD1	CASNPDRVGKQYF	TGTGCCAGCAACCCAGACAGGGTGGGAAAGCAGTACTTC
TRBV5-6	TRBJ2-3	-	TRBD2	CASSFSSGLAGGLVADTRYF	TGTGCCAGCAGCTTCTCTTCAGGACTAGCGGGGGGGCTCGTCGCAGATACGCGGTATTTT
TRBV10-3	TRBJ2-1	few	-	CAISEEEIGYNEQFF	TGTGCCATCAGTGAGGAGGAAATCGGATACAATGAGCAGTTCTTC
TRBV7-9	TRBJ2-3	-	TRBD2	CASSSSGGRADTQYF	TGTGCCAGCAGCAGTAGCGGGGGGAGAGCAGATACGCAGTATTTT
TRBV7-8	TRBJ1-4	-	-	CASSPERVRANEKLFF	TGTGCCAGCAGCCCAGAGAGGGTACGGGCTAATGAAAAACTGTTTTTT
TRBV14	TRBJ2-3	-	-	CASSQVLGLGTDTQYF	TGTGCCAGCAGCCAAGTTCTGGGATTGGGAACAGATACGCAGTATTTT
TRBV15	TRBJ1-2	-	-	CATSRQDSGYTF	TGTGCCACCAGCAGACAGGACTCTGGCTACACCTTC
TRBV21-1	TRBJ1-4	-	-	CASSLQGENEKLFF	TGTGCCAGCAGCCTACAGGGTGAGAATGAAAAACTGTTTTTT
TRBV24-1	TRBJ2-1	few	-	CATSDWGTHNEQFF	TGTGCCACCAGTGATTGGGGAACCCACAATGAGCAGTTCTTC
TRBV27	TRBJ2-4	-	-	CASSSSIQDRLYGIQYF	TGTGCCAGCAGTTCGTCCATTCAAGACAGACTCTATGGCATTCAGTACTTC